Following are 5 T cell receptor beta chains from one sample sequenced in a study of Ad26.COV2.S vaccination and SARS-CoV-2 variants. Treatment given: around 19 received Ad26.COV2.S at low or high dose, single or two shots; 5 received placebo; per-sample allocation not given. Collection of samples fell on day 63 after the first vaccine or placebo injection. Only in-frame clones appear in the TCRdb table, and some are missing; sequencing was by immunoSEQ multiplex PCR. This table holds around 370,000 clones, about 85% found once. The sample consisted of peripheral blood, taken in a trial of Ad26.COV2.S vaccine versus placebo. The receptors come from a person between 18 and 60 years old who received the Ad26.COV2.S COVID-19 vaccine or a placebo.

The chain employs TRBV4-1 and TRBJ2-6, with D uncertain. V was shortened by 3 bases and J by 2 bases, with 8 bases between the two germline ends. The length of the CDR3 is 15 residues. CDR1 and CDR2 (germline): MGHRA, YSYEKL. CDR3: CASSQWWAGANVLTF. The CDR3 DNA follows: TGCGCCAGCAGCCAGTGGTGGGCTGGGGCCAACGTCCTGACTTTC.

This chain uses TRBV2 with TRBJ1-5; 10 nucleotides line up with TRBD1. V was clipped by 6 bases and J by 4 bases; unmatched bases: 9. The CDR3 runs 16 residues. CDR1 SNHLY and CDR2 FYNNEI come from the germline V gene. The CDR3 DNA reads as TGTGCCAGCAGGGGACAGGGGCTCGGACTTAATCAGCCCCAGCATTTT. This codes for CASRGQGLGLNQPQHF.

The CDR3 protein is CASSMSGGSSGANVLTF. The CDR3 coding sequence is TGTGCCAGTAGTATGTCGGGAGGTTCCTCTGGGGCCAACGTCCTGACTTTC. The chain recombines TRBV19 with TRBJ2-6; 7 bases line up with TRBD2. Trimming at V came to 3 bases and at J to 0 bases, leaving 5 bases not matched to a gene. The CDR3 consists of 17 residues. Germline-derived CDR1 and CDR2 are LNHDA and SQIVND (reference sequence).

A word on this clone: In this CDR3 the conserved last residue, phenylalanine or tryptophan, is missing, so a read error is likely. No DNA is shown, since the ends of the CDR3 on it are uncertain; the CDR3 is the one TCRdb lists. The J gene is TRBJ1-1, the V gene TRBV18; the table's D call, TRBD1, has no DNA check behind it. Termini included, the CDR3 measures 8 amino acids. Germline V gene lookup returns CDR1 KGHSH and CDR2 LQKENI. The CDR3 loop reads CASSPPRG.

The V gene is TRBV7-9, the J gene TRBJ2-7, with TRBD2 matching over 11 bases. CDR1 SEHNR and CDR2 FQNEAQ come from the germline V gene (reference sequence). The CDR3 runs to 16 residues. V lost 5 bases and J lost 3; bases outside the gene matches: 9. CDR3 coding DNA: TGTGCCAGCAGCCCCCTCCTAGCGGGGGGTTTCTACGAGCAGTACTTC. Its translation is CASSPLLAGGFYEQYF.